The present T cell receptor beta chain was sequenced within a study of T cell responses to AZD1222 COVID-19 vaccine. Study results and caveats: Repertoire sampling happened only post peak T cell response.

A remark on this clone: What it recognizes is unknown.

V gave up 2 bases and J gave up 3 bases, with 7 bases separating them. The CDR3 contains 13 residues. Germline V lookup: CDR1 SGDLS, CDR2 YYNGEE. TCRdb keeps only in-frame clones here, not all; method: immunoSEQ multiplex PCR. The sample includes 60,000 to 65,000 clones, 76% of them seen just once. The input for sequencing was peripheral blood, taken on day 0 of AZD1222 vaccination. The genes are TRBV9 and TRBJ2-3, with a weak D call TRBD1 (5 bases). This receptor was identified in an adult in good health. The CDR3 sequence: CASSVQGTDTQYF. Written as DNA, the CDR3 is TGTGCCAGCAGCGTCCAGGGTACAGATACGCAGTATTTT. The full variable domain, its missing parts supplied by reference TRBV9 and TRBJ2-3, is DSGVTQTPKHLITATGQRVTLRCSPRSGDLSVYWYQQSLDQGLQFLIQYYNGEERAKGNILERFSAQQFPDLHSELNLSSLELGDSALYFCASSVQGTDTQYFGPGTRLTVL.